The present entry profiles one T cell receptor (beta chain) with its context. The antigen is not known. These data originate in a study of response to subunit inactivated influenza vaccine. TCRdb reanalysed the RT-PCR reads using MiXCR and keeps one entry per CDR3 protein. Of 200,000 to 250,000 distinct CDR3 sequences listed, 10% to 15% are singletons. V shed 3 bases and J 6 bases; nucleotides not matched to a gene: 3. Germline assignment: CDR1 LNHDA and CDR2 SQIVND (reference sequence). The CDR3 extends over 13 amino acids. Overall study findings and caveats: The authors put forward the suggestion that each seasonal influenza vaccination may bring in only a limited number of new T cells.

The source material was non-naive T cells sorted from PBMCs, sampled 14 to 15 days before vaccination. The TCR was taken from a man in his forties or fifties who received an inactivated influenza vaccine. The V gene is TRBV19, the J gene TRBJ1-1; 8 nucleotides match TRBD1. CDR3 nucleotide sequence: TGTGCCAGTAGTATGACAGGGGCCCCTGAAGCTTTCTTT. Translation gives CASSMTGAPEAFF.